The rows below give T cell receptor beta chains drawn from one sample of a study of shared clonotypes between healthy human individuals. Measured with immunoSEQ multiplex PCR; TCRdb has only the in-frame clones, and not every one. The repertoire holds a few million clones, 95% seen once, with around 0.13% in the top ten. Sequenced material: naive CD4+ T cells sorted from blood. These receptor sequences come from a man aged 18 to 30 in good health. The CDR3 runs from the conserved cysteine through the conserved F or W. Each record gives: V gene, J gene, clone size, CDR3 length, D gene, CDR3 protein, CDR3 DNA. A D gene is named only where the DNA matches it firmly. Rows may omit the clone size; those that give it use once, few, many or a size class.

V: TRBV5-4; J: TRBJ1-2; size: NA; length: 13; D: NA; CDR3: CAVRGIPRYGYTF; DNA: TGTGCCGTTAGGGGTATTCCACGCTATGGCTACACCTTC
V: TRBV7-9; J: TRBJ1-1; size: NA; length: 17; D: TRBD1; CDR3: CASSLIRQGKENTEAFF; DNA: TGTGCCAGCAGCTTAATAAGACAGGGGAAGGAGAACACTGAAGCTTTCTTT
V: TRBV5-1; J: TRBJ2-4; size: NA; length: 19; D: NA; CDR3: CASSWVSRDHPLAKNIQYF; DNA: TGCGCCAGCAGCTGGGTGAGTAGGGACCACCCATTAGCCAAAAACATTCAGTACTTC
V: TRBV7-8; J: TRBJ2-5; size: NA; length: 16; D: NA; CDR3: CASSLVRDGYQETQYF; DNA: TGTGCCAGCAGCTTAGTTCGGGACGGTTACCAAGAGACCCAGTACTTC
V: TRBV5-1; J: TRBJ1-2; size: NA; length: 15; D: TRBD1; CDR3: CASSTGQVQTSGYTF; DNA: TGCGCCAGCAGCACCGGACAGGTACAAACCAGTGGCTACACCTTC
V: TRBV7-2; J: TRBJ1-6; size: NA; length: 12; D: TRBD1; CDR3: CASSLEGAPHHF; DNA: TGTGCCAGCAGCTTAGAGGGGGCTCCTCACCACTTT
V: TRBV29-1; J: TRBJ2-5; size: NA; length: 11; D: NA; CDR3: CSVEGEETQYF; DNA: TGCAGCGTTGAAGGGGAAGAGACCCAGTACTTC
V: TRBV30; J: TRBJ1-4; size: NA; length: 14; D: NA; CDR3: CAWSVLRVDEKLFF; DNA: TGTGCCTGGAGTGTACTCAGGGTGGATGAAAAACTGTTTTTT
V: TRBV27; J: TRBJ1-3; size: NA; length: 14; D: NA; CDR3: CASPRRSEGNTIYF; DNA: TGTGCCAGCCCACGGAGGTCGGAGGGAAACACCATATATTTT
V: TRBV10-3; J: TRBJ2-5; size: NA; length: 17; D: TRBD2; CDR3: CAISARTSGGVQETQYF; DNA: TGTGCCATCAGTGCGCGGACTAGCGGGGGGGTTCAAGAGACCCAGTACTTC
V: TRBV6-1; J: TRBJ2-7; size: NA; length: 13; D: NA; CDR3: CASSGRNSYEQYF; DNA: TGTGCCAGCAGTGGGCGCAACTCCTACGAGCAGTACTTC
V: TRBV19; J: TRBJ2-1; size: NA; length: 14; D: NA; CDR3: CASSIAGSYNEQFF; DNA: TGTGCCAGTAGTATTGCGGGATCCTACAATGAGCAGTTCTTC
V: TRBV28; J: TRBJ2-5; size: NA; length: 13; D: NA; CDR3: CASRGQGRETQYF; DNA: TGTGCCAGCAGGGGTCAGGGTCGAGAGACCCAGTACTTC
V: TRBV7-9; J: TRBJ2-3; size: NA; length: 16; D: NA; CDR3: CASSLAGVAVTDTQYF; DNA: TGTGCCAGCAGCTTAGCAGGAGTAGCGGTCACAGATACGCAGTATTTT
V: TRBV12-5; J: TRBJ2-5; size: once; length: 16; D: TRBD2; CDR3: CASGSKTSGSLEAQYF; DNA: TGTGCTAGTGGTTCCAAGACTAGCGGGAGCTTGGAGGCCCAGTACTTC
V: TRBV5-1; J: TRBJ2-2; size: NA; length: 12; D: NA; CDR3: CASSLGHGELFF; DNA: TGCGCCAGCAGCTTGGGCCACGGGGAGCTGTTTTTT
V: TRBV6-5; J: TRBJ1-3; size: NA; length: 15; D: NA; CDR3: CASSYSGQVGNTIYF; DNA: TGTGCCAGCAGTTACTCGGGGCAGGTGGGAAACACCATATATTTT
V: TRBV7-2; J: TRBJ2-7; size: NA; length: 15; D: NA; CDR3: CASSKQSKHPYEQYF; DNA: TGTGCCAGCAGTAAACAGAGTAAACACCCCTACGAGCAGTACTTC
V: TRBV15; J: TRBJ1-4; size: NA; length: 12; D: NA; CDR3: CATSREGEKLFF; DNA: TGTGCCACCAGCAGAGAAGGAGAAAAACTGTTTTTT
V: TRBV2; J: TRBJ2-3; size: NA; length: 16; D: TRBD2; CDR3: CASSEVLAGGADTQYF; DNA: TGTGCCAGCAGTGAAGTCCTAGCGGGAGGTGCAGATACGCAGTATTTT
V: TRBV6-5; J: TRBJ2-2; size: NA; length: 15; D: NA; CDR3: CASSPPRGRAGELFF; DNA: TGTGCCAGCAGTCCTCCCCGGGGCCGCGCCGGGGAGCTGTTTTTT
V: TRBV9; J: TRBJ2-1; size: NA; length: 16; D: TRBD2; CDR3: CASSKSGSSSYNEQFF; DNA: TGTGCCAGCAGCAAGAGCGGGAGCAGCTCCTACAATGAGCAGTTCTTC
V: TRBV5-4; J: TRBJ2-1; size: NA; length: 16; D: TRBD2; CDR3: CASSLGLAGVGNEQFF; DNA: TGTGCCAGCAGCCTAGGACTAGCGGGAGTAGGGAATGAGCAGTTCTTC
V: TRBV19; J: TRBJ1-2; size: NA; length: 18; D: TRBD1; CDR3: CASSPIPGQGVFNYGYTF; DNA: TGTGCCAGTAGTCCGATACCGGGACAGGGTGTTTTTAACTATGGCTACACCTTC
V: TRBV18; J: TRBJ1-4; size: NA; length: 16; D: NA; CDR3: CASSTFSPGTNEKLFF; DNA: TGTGCCAGCTCAACCTTTTCCCCTGGCACTAATGAAAAACTGTTTTTT
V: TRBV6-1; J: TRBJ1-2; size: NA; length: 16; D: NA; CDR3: CASSEAWQGANYGYTF; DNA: TGTGCCAGCAGTGAAGCTTGGCAGGGAGCTAACTATGGCTACACCTTC
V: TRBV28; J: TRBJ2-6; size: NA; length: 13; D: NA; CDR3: CASSLGGANVLTF; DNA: TGTGCCAGCAGTCTTGGAGGGGCCAACGTCCTGACTTTC
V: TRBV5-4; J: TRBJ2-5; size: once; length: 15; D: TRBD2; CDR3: CASRPPSGNGETQYF; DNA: TGTGCCAGCAGACCGCCTAGCGGGAATGGAGAGACCCAGTACTTC
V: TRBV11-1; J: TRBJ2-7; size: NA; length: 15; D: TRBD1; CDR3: CASSLGGTGNYEQYF; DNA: TGTGCCAGCAGCCTAGGCGGGACAGGTAACTACGAGCAGTACTTC
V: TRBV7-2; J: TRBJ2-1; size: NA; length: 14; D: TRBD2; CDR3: CASSFTSGRREQFF; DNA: TGTGCCAGCAGCTTTACTAGCGGGAGACGCGAGCAGTTCTTC
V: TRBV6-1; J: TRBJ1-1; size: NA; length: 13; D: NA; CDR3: CASSEQRGTEAFF; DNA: TGTGCCAGCAGTGAACAGCGGGGGACTGAAGCTTTCTTT
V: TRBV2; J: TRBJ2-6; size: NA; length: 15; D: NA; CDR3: CASSEAGGGANVLTF; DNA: TGTGCCAGCAGTGAAGCGGGGGGCGGGGCCAACGTCCTGACTTTC
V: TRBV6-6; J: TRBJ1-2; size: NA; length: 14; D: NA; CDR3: CASRNPGEAYGYTF; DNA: TGTGCCAGCAGAAACCCAGGGGAAGCCTATGGCTACACCTTC
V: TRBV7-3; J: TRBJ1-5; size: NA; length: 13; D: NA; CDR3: CASSLRPNQPQHF; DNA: TGTGCCAGCAGCTTAAGACCAAATCAGCCCCAGCATTTT
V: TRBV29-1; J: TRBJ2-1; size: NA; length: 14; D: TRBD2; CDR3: CSVEVGLAYNEQFF; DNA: TGCAGCGTTGAAGTTGGACTAGCTTACAATGAGCAGTTCTTC